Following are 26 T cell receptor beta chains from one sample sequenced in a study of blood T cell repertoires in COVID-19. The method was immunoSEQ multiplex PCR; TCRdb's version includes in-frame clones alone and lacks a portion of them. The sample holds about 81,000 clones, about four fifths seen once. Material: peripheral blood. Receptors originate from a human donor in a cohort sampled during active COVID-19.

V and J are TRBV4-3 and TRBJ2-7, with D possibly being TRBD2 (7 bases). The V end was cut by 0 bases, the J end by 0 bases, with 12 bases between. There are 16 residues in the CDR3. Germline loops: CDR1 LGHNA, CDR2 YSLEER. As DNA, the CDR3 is TGCGCCAGCAGCCAAGATGAGGGGGGGCACTCCTACGAGCAGTACTTC. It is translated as CASSQDEGGHSYEQYF.

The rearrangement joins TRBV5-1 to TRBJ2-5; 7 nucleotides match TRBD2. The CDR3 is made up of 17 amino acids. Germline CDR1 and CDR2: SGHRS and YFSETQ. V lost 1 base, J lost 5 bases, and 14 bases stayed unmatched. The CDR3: CASSLSGTALEAETQYF. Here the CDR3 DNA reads TGCGCCAGCAGCTTGAGCGGGACTGCATTAGAGGCGGAGACCCAGTACTTC.

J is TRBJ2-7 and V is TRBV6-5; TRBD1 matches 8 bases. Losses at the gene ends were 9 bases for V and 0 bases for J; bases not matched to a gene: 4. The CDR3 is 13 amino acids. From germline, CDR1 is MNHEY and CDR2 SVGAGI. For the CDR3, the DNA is TGTGCCAGTGAACAGGGGGGCTCCTACGAGCAGTACTTC. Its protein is CASEQGGSYEQYF.

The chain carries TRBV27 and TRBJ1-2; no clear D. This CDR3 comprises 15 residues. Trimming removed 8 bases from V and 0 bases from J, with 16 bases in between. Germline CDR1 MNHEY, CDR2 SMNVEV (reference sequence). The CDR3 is CASRRSSASNYGYTF. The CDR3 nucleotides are TGTGCCAGCCGGAGGTCCTCCGCTTCTAACTATGGCTACACCTTC.

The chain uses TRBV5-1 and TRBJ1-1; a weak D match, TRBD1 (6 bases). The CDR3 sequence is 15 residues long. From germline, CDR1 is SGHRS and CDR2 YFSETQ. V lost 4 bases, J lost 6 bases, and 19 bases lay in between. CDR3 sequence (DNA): TGCGCCAGCAGCGCCCGACAGGAGCGCAGCGCTGAAGCTTTCTTT. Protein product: CASSARQERSAEAFF.

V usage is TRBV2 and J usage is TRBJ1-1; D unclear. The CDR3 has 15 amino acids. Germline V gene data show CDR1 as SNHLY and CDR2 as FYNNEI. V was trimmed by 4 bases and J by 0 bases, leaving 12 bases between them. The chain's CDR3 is CASSVGPEMNTEAFF. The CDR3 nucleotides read TGTGCCAGCAGTGTGGGTCCGGAGATGAACACTGAAGCTTTCTTT.

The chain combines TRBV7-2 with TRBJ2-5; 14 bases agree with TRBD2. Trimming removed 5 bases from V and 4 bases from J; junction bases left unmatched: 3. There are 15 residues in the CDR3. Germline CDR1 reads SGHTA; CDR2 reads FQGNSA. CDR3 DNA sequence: TGTGCCAGCAGCCCAGGACTAGCGGGGGGAGAGACCCAGTACTTC. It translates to CASSPGLAGGETQYF.

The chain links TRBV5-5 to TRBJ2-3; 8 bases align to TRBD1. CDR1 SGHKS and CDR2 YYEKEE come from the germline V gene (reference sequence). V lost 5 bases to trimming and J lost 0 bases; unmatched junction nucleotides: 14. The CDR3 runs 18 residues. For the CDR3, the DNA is TGTGCCAGCAGGAAAATGGACAGGGATCGCGCTAGCACAGATACGCAGTATTTT. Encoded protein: CASRKMDRDRASTDTQYF.

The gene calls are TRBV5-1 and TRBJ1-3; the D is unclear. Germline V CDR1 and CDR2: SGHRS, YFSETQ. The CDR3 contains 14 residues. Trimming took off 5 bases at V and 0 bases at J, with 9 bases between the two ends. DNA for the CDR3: TGCGCCAGCAGTCCAGGACTCTCTGGAAACACCATATATTTT. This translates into CASSPGLSGNTIYF.

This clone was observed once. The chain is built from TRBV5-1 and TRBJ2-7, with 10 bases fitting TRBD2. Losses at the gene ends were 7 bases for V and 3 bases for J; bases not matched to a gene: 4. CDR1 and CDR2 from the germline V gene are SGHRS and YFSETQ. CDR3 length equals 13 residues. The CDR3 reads CASGASGSYEQYF. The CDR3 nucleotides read TGCGCCAGCGGGGCTAGCGGGAGCTACGAGCAGTACTTC.

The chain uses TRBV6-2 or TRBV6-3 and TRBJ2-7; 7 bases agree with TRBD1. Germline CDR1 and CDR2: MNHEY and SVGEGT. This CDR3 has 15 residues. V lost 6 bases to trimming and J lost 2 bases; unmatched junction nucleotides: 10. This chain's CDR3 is CASSLDGTAAYEQYF. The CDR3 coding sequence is TGTGCCAGCAGCCTTGACGGGACAGCAGCCTACGAGCAGTACTTC.

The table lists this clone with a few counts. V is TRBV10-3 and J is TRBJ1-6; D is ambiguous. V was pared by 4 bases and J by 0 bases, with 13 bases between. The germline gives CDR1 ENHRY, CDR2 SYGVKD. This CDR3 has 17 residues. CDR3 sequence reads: CAISVAVPSSYNSPLHF. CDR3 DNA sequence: TGTGCCATCAGTGTAGCGGTCCCCAGCTCCTATAATTCACCCCTCCACTTT.

In nucleotides, the CDR3 is TGTGCCAGCAGCCAGCTAGCGGGGGGGGTCGAGACCCAGTACTTC. This sequence encodes CASSQLAGGVETQYF. The chain recombines TRBV4-2 with TRBJ2-5, with TRBD2 matching over 12 bases. CDR1 is LGHNA and CDR2 is YNFKEQ in the germline V gene. The CDR3 totals 15 residues. Germline trimming cut 3 bases from V and 5 bases from J; bases unmatched to any gene: 4.

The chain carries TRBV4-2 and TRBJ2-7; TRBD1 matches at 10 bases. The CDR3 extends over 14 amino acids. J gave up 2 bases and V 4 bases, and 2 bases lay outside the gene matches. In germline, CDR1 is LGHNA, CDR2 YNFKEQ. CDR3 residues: CASSRDRGTYEQYF. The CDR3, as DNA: TGTGCCAGCAGCCGGGACAGGGGAACCTACGAGCAGTACTTC.

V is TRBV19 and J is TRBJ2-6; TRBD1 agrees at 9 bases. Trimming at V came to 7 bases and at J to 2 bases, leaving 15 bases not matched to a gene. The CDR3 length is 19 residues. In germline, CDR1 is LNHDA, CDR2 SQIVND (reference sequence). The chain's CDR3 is CASTRRGTTGGAGANVLTF. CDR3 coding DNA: TGTGCCAGTACCAGACGGGGGACTACAGGGGGCGCTGGGGCCAACGTCCTGACTTTC.

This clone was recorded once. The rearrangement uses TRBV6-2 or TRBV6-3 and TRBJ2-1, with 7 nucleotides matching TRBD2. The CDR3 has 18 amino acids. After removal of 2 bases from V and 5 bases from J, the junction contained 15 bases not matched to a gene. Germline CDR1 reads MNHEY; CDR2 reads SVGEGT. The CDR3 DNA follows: TGTGCCAGCAGTTACCCGCTCGGTCGGGGGAGCGGGAACAATGAGCAGTTCTTC. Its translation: CASSYPLGRGSGNNEQFF.

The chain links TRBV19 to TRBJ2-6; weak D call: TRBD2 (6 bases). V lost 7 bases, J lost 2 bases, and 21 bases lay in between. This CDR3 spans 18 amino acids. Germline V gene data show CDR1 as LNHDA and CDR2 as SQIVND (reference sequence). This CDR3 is CASIAGLLGGPGANVLTF. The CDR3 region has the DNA TGTGCCAGTATCGCGGGACTCCTCGGGGGTCCTGGGGCCAACGTCCTGACTTTC.

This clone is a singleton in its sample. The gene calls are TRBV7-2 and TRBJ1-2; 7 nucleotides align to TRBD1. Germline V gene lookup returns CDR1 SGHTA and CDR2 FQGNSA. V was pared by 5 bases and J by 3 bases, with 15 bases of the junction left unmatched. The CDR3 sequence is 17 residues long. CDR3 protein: CASSVRQPGTADYGYTF. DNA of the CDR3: TGTGCCAGCAGCGTCCGTCAACCCGGGACAGCGGACTATGGCTACACCTTC.

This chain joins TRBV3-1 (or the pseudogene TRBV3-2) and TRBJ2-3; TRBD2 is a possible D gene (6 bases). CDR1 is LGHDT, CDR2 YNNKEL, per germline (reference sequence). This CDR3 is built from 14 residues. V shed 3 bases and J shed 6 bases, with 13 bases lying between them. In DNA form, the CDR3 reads TGTGCCAGCAGCCATTTGGACTATAGGGATACGCAGTATTTT. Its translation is CASSHLDYRDTQYF.

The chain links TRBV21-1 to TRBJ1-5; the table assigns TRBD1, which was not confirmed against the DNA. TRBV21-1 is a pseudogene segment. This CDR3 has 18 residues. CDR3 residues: CASSPLHCSRAFNQPQHF. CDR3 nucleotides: TGTGCCAGCAGCCCCCTTCACTGCAGCAGGGCGTTCAATCAGCCCCAGCATTTT.

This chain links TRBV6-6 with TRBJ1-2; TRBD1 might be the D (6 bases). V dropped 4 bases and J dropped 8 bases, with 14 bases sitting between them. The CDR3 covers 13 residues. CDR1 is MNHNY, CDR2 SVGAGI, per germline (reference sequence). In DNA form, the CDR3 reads TGTGCCAGCAGTTCACAGGGTCGAAGCGGCTACACCTTC. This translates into CASSSQGRSGYTF.

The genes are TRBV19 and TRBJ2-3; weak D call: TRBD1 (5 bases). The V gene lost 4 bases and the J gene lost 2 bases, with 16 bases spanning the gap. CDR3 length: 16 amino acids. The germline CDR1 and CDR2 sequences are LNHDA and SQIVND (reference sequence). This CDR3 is CASSKTDSQPTDTQYF. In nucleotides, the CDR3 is TGTGCCAGTAGTAAGACAGATTCGCAGCCCACAGATACGCAGTATTTT. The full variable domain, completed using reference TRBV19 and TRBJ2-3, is DGGITQSPKYLFRKEGQNVTLSCEQNLNHDAMYWYRQDPGQGLRLIYYSQIVNDFQKGDIAEGYSVSREKKESFPLTVTSAQKNPTAFYLCASSKTDSQPTDTQYFGPGTRLTVL.

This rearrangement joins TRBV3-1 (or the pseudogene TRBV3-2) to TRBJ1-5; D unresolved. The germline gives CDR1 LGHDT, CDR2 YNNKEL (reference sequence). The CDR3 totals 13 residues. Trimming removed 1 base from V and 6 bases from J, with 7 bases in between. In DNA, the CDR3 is TGTGCCAGCAGCCAAGGGGTAGCTCAGCCCCAGCATTTT. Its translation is CASSQGVAQPQHF.

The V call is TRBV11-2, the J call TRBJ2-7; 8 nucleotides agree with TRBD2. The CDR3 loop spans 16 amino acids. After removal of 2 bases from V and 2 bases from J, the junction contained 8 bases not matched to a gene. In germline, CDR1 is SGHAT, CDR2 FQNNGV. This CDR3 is CASSLLYAGGPYEQYF. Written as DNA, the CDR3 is TGTGCCAGCAGCTTACTTTACGCGGGGGGACCCTACGAGCAGTACTTC. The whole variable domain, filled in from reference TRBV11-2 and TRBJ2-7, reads EAGVAQSPRYKIIEKRQSVAFWCNPISGHATLYWYQQILGQGPKLLIQFQNNGVVDDSQLPKDRFSAERLKGVDSTLKIQPAKLEDSAVYLCASSLLYAGGPYEQYFGPGTRLTVT.

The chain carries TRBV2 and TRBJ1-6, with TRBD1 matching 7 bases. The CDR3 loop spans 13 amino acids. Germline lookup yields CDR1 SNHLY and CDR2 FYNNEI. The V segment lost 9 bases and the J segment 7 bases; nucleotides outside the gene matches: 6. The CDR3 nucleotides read TGTGCCAGACGACAGGGCCACAATTCACCCCTCCACTTT. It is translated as CARRQGHNSPLHF.

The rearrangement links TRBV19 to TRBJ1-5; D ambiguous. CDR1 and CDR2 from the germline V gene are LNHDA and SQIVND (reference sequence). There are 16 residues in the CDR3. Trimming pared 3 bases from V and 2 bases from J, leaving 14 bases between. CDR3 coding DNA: TGTGCCAGTAGTATCTTTCCAGGCCGCGGCAATCAGCCCCAGCATTTT. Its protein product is CASSIFPGRGNQPQHF.